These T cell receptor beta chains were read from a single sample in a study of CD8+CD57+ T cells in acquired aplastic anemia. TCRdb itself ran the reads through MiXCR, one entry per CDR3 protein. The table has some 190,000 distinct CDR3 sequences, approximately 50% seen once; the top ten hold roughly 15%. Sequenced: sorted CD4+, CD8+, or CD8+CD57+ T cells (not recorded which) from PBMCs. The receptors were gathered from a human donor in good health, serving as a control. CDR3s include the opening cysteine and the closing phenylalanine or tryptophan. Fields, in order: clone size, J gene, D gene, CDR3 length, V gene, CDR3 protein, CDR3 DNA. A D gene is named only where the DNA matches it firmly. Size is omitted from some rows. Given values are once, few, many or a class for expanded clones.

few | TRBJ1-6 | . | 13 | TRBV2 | CASKEGSVSPLHF | TGTGCCAGCAAGGAGGGGTCAGTTTCACCCCTCCACTTT
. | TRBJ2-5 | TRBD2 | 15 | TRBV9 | CASSASGAGVETQYF | TGTGCCAGCAGCGCCTCCGGGGCGGGGGTAGAGACCCAGTACTTC
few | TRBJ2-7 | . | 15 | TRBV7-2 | CASSSGVAVEREQYF | TGTGCCAGCAGCTCGGGGGTAGCGGTAGAAAGGGAGCAGTACTTC
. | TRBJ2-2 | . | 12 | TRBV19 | CASTAGVWELFF | TGTGCCAGTACGGCGGGCGTCTGGGAGCTGTTTTTT
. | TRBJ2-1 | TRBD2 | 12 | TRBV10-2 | CASSETSDEQFF | TGCGCCAGCAGTGAGACTAGCGATGAGCAGTTCTTC
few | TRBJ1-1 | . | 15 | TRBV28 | CASSRPLGFNTEAFF | TGTGCCAGCAGTCGCCCCCTGGGGTTTAACACTGAAGCTTTCTTT
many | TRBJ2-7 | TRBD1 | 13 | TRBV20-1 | CSAPGQGNSEQYF | TGCAGTGCCCCGGGACAGGGGAATTCCGAGCAGTACTTC
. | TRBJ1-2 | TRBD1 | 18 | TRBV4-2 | CASSPDWGGTAANYGYTF | TGTGCCAGCAGCCCAGATTGGGGGGGGACAGCAGCTAACTATGGCTACACCTTC
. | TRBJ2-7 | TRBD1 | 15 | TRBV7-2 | CASSLNGQGAYEQYF | TGTGCCAGCAGCTTGAATGGACAGGGGGCCTACGAGCAGTACTTC
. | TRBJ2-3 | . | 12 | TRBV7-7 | CASSGDTDTQYF | TGTGCCAGCAGTGGGGACACAGATACGCAGTATTTT
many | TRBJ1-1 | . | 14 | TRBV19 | CASKGQGGTTEAFF | TGTGCCAGTAAAGGGCAGGGAGGGACCACTGAAGCTTTCTTT
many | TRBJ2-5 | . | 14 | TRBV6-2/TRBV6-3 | CASSYSGVQETQYF | TGTGCCAGCAGTTACTCGGGGGTACAAGAGACCCAGTACTTC
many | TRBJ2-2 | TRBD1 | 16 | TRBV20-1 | CSARDAGTGGTGELFF | TGCAGTGCTAGAGACGCCGGGACAGGGGGAACCGGGGAGCTGTTTTTT
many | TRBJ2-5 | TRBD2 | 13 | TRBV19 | CASSIGGGETQYF | TGTGCCAGTAGTATAGGCGGGGGAGAGACCCAGTACTTC
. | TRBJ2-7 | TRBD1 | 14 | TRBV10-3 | CAIVAGTGPYEQYF | TGTGCCATCGTCGCCGGGACAGGGCCCTACGAGCAGTACTTC
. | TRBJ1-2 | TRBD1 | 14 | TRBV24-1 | CATSDGTGVIGYTF | TGTGCCACCAGTGATGGGACAGGAGTTATTGGCTACACCTTC
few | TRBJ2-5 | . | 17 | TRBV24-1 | CATSDYPTGDDQETQYF | TGTGCCACCAGTGATTACCCGACAGGAGACGACCAAGAGACCCAGTACTTC
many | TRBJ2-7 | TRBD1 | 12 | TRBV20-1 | CSAQDRGYEQYF | TGCAGTGCACAAGACAGGGGGTACGAGCAGTACTTC
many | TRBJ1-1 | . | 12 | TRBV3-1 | CASAKRGTEAFF | TGTGCCAGCGCCAAAAGGGGCACTGAAGCTTTCTTT
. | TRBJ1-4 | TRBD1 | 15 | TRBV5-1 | CASRHPGQGNEKLFF | TGCGCCAGCAGGCATCCGGGACAGGGAAATGAAAAACTGTTTTTT
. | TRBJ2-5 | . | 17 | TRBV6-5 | CASTFTGGGVLQETQYF | TGTGCCAGCACCTTTACAGGAGGCGGGGTCCTCCAAGAGACCCAGTACTTC
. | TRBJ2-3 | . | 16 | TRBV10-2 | CASREDRRLGTDAQYF | TGCGCCAGCAGGGAAGACAGGCGCCTTGGCACAGATGCGCAGTATTTT
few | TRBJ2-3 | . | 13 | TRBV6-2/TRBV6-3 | CASSYRGPDTQYF | TGTGCCAGCAGTTATCGGGGGCCAGATACGCAGTATTTT
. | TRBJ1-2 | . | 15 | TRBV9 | CASSVRAVESYGYTF | TGTGCCAGCAGCGTAAGGGCGGTCGAGTCATATGGCTACACCTTC
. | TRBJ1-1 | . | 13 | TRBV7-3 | CASSPREGTEAFF | TGTGCCAGCAGCCCACGGGAGGGCACTGAAGCTTTCTTT
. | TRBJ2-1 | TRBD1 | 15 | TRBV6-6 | CASRADRGIFHEQFF | TGTGCCAGCAGGGCAGACAGGGGCATCTTCCATGAGCAGTTCTTC
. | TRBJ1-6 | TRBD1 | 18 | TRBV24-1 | CATSLSGPYGDSSAPLHF | TGTGCCACCAGTTTATCGGGCCCCTACGGGGACAGTAGTGCACCCCTCCACTTT
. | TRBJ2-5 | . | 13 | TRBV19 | CASSARRLETQYF | TGTGCCAGTAGTGCTAGACGGCTCGAGACCCAGTACTTC
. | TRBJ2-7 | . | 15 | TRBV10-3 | CASSLAPGSSYEQYF | TGTGCCAGCAGCTTAGCTCCAGGGAGCTCCTACGAGCAGTACTTC
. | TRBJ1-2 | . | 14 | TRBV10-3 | CAISDTYIGLGNTF | TGTGCCATCAGTGACACATACATCGGACTTGGAAACACCTTC
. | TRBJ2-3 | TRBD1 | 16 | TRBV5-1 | CASSLSGTGAADTQYF | TGCGCCAGCAGCTTATCCGGGACAGGGGCGGCAGATACGCAGTATTTT
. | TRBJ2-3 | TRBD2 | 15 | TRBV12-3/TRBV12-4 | CASTGSGGHTDTQYF | TGTGCCAGCACCGGCAGCGGGGGGCACACAGATACGCAGTATTTT
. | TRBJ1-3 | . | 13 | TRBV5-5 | CASSLGTTNTIYF | TGTGCCAGCAGCCTCGGGACAACGAACACCATATATTTT
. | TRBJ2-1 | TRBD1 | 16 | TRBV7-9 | CASSLRGQESYNEQFF | TGTGCCAGCAGCTTACGTGGACAGGAGTCCTACAATGAGCAGTTCTTC
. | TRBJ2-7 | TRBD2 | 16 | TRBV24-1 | CASKPGLAGEAYEQYF | TGTGCCAGCAAACCGGGACTAGCGGGAGAGGCCTACGAGCAGTACTTC
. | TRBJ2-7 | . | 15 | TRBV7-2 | CASSPGAERSYEQYF | TGTGCCAGCAGTCCGGGGGCAGAGAGATCCTACGAGCAGTACTTC
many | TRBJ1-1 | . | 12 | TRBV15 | CATSRDRQGAFF | TGTGCCACCAGCAGAGATCGGCAGGGGGCTTTCTTT
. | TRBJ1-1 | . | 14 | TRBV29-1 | CSASSLGGGTEAFF | TGCAGCGCCAGCAGCTTGGGAGGGGGCACTGAAGCTTTCTTT
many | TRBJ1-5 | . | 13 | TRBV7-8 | CASSRTYNQPQHF | TGTGCCAGCAGCCGAACCTACAATCAGCCCCAGCATTTT
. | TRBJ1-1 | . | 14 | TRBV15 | CATSRDEERGCAFF | TGTGCCACCAGCAGAGATGAAGAAAGGGGTTGCGCTTTCTTT
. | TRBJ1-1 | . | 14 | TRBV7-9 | CASSLDYSYTEAFF | TGTGCCAGCAGCTTAGATTACTCTTACACTGAAGCTTTCTTT